This T cell receptor (beta chain) originates from a study of cytomegalovirus exposure and HLA in healthy donors. Study as a whole: The roughly 120 validation repertoires, a later analysis reported, used the same platform as the approximately 730 repertoires from the first cohort. General observations from the study: Three chains linked to CMV were shown in vitro to be specific for CMV antigens.

CDR3 length equals 17 residues. Profiling relied on immunoSEQ multiplex PCR, and the TCRdb table lists in-frame clones only, not all of them. This sample yields about 130,000 clones, of which 85% to 90% are seen a single time; about 6.4% belongs to the top ten. Points on this clone: Its target is unknown.

The sample consisted of PBMCs. The chain recombines TRBV21-1 with TRBJ2-7; the tabulated D call, TRBD2, remains unverified against the DNA. TRBV21-1 is marked as a pseudogene. This clonotype was sampled from a woman in her thirties in good health and CMV-seropositive. The CDR3 region has the DNA TGTGCCAGCAGCTGGGCTAGCGGGAGGCAAGGCTCCTACGAGCAGTACTTC. Translating it yields CASSWASGRQGSYEQYF.